This T cell receptor (beta chain) was identified during a study of blood T cells in healthy people across ages. The germline V gene has CDR1 DFQATT and CDR2 SNEGSKA (reference sequence). Trimming took 3 bases from V and 3 from J, leaving 12 bases between them. The CDR3 runs to 14 residues. Then a second PCR, running roughly 7 to 11 cycles, was carried out with a sample-barcoded 5' primer and a J-beta primer mix. Each CDR3 protein is one row after TCRdb ran MiXCR on the 5' RACE reads. In the table there are about 1.4 million distinct CDR3 sequences, almost 60% of which are singletons. This clonotype turned up a few times.

This chain links TRBV20-1 with TRBJ2-1; D could derive from TRBD1 or TRBD2 (5 bases each). Sequencing used blood. The clonotype comes from a young man in good health. CDR3 DNA: TGCAGTGCTAGTCCCGGGACGGACTACAATGAGCAGTTCTTC. As protein: CSASPGTDYNEQFF.